This T cell receptor beta chain was captured by sequencing in a study of blood T cell repertoires in COVID-19. Study at large: Sources were T cells, B-cell-depleted T cells, or PBMCs; the material itself was cDNA or gDNA.

Measured with immunoSEQ multiplex PCR; TCRdb has only the in-frame clones, and not every one. The table lists about 76,000 clones, around 85% of them singletons. With 7 bases removed from V and 0 bases from J, the gap between germline ends came to 7 bases. Per germline, CDR1 SEHNR and CDR2 FQNEAQ (reference sequence). The CDR3 loop spans 13 amino acids. This clonotype was obtained from a man aged 30 to 45 with acute or convalescent COVID-19. The specimen was peripheral blood. This chain links TRBV7-9 with TRBJ1-3, with D uncertain. CDR3 protein: CASKGSSGNTIYF. In DNA form, the CDR3 reads TGTGCCAGCAAAGGGAGCTCTGGAAACACCATATATTTT.